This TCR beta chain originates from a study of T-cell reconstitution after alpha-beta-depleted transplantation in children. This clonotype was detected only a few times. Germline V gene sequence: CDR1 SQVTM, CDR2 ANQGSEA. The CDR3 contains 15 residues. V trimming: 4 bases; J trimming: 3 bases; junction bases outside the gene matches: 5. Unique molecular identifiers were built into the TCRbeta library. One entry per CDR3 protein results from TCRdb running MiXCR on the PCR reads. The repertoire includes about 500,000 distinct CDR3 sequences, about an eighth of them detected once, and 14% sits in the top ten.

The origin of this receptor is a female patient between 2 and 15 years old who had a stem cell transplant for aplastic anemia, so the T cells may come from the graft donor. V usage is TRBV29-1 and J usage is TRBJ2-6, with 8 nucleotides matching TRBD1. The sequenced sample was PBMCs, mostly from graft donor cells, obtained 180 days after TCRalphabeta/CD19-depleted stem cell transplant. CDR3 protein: CSVVDRAYGANVLTF. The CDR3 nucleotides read TGCAGCGTTGTGGACAGGGCTTATGGGGCCAACGTCCTGACTTTC.